A selection of T cell receptor beta chains follows, all from one sample in a study of shared clonotypes between healthy human individuals. Clones were sequenced by immunoSEQ multiplex PCR, and TCRdb holds only the in-frame ones, with some missing. The table records 2 million to 2.5 million clones, approximately 94% of them present only once. Specimen: naive CD4+ T cells sorted from blood. The receptors were sampled from a man aged 18 to 29 in good health. Each CDR3 is given with its conserved first and last residue. The D gene is left open where the match is weak. Not every row has a clone size; where given, it reads once, few, many or a size class.

abundance: -
d_gene: TRBD1
v_gene: TRBV6-6
j_gene: TRBJ2-7
CDR3nt: TGTGCCAGCAAAGACAGGGGCTCCACCTACGAGCAGTACTTC
CDR3aa: CASKDRGSTYEQYF

abundance: -
d_gene: TRBD2
v_gene: TRBV18
j_gene: TRBJ2-7
CDR3nt: TGTGCCAGCTCACCCCGACTAGCGGGAGGGCTCTACGAGCAGTACTTC
CDR3aa: CASSPRLAGGLYEQYF

abundance: -
d_gene: TRBD1
v_gene: TRBV18
j_gene: TRBJ2-5
CDR3nt: TGTGCCAGCTCATCAAGACAGGGGGCATCGGAGACCCAGTACTTC
CDR3aa: CASSSRQGASETQYF

abundance: -
d_gene: -
v_gene: TRBV19
j_gene: TRBJ1-6
CDR3nt: TGTGCCAGTAGTAGGACAGACTATAATTCACCCCTCCACTTT
CDR3aa: CASSRTDYNSPLHF

abundance: -
d_gene: -
v_gene: TRBV9
j_gene: TRBJ2-5
CDR3nt: TGTGCCAGCAGCCCGGCCGGGGAGACCCAGTACTTC
CDR3aa: CASSPAGETQYF

abundance: once
d_gene: -
v_gene: TRBV15
j_gene: TRBJ1-5
CDR3nt: TGTGCCACCAGCAGAGATTTTATGGGGGATAGCAATCAGCCCCAGCATTTT
CDR3aa: CATSRDFMGDSNQPQHF

abundance: -
d_gene: -
v_gene: TRBV7-9
j_gene: TRBJ2-7
CDR3nt: TGTGCCAGCGGCTCGGCAGGGATCTACGAGCAGTACTTC
CDR3aa: CASGSAGIYEQYF

abundance: -
d_gene: TRBD1
v_gene: TRBV5-4
j_gene: TRBJ2-1
CDR3nt: TGTGCCAGCAGCTCGGGACAGGGGGGCTACAATGAGCAGTTCTTC
CDR3aa: CASSSGQGGYNEQFF

abundance: -
d_gene: -
v_gene: TRBV7-2
j_gene: TRBJ2-7
CDR3nt: TGTGCCAGCAGCTTAGCGTCAAGCCTTACCTACGAGCAGTACTTC
CDR3aa: CASSLASSLTYEQYF

abundance: once
d_gene: -
v_gene: TRBV7-2
j_gene: TRBJ1-3
CDR3nt: TGTGCCAGCAGCTTTTCAGACGGCCGCTCTGGAAACACCATATATTTT
CDR3aa: CASSFSDGRSGNTIYF

abundance: -
d_gene: -
v_gene: TRBV5-1
j_gene: TRBJ2-7
CDR3nt: TGCGCCAGCAGCCCTCAGGGCTCCTACGAGCAGTACTTC
CDR3aa: CASSPQGSYEQYF

abundance: -
d_gene: TRBD2
v_gene: TRBV14
j_gene: TRBJ2-5
CDR3nt: TGTGCCAGCAGCCAACGGGGGGTTAGCGGGTCGGAGACCCAGTACTTC
CDR3aa: CASSQRGVSGSETQYF

abundance: -
d_gene: -
v_gene: TRBV10-1
j_gene: TRBJ1-1
CDR3nt: TGCGCCACCTCAAGGGGAATGAACACTGAAGCTTTCTTT
CDR3aa: CATSRGMNTEAFF

abundance: -
d_gene: -
v_gene: TRBV30
j_gene: TRBJ2-7
CDR3nt: TGTGCCTGGAGTCGGGGCAGCTCCTACGAGCAGTACTTC
CDR3aa: CAWSRGSSYEQYF

abundance: -
d_gene: -
v_gene: TRBV7-8
j_gene: TRBJ2-3
CDR3nt: TGTGCCAGCAGCTCTGACGGCTCAGGTAGCACAGATACGCAGTATTTT
CDR3aa: CASSSDGSGSTDTQYF

abundance: -
d_gene: TRBD1
v_gene: TRBV5-1
j_gene: TRBJ1-3
CDR3nt: TGCGCCAGCAGCTTGGAGAGACAGGGGGCGGGAAACACCATATATTTT
CDR3aa: CASSLERQGAGNTIYF

abundance: -
d_gene: TRBD1
v_gene: TRBV6-6
j_gene: TRBJ1-2
CDR3nt: TGTGCCAGCACCAAGGACAGGGACGGCGGCTACACCTTC
CDR3aa: CASTKDRDGGYTF

abundance: -
d_gene: TRBD2
v_gene: TRBV11-3
j_gene: TRBJ2-7
CDR3nt: TGTGCCAGCAGCTTAATGTTTCTTGCGGGAGACGTCGAGCAGTACTTC
CDR3aa: CASSLMFLAGDVEQYF

abundance: -
d_gene: -
v_gene: TRBV27
j_gene: TRBJ2-7
CDR3nt: TGTGCCAGCAGTTTATCTCCCGGGAGCACCACCAGCGAGCAGTACTTC
CDR3aa: CASSLSPGSTTSEQYF

abundance: -
d_gene: -
v_gene: TRBV5-4
j_gene: TRBJ1-2
CDR3nt: TGTGCCAGCAGCACGGACGGGGGGGACTATGGCTACACCTTC
CDR3aa: CASSTDGGDYGYTF

abundance: -
d_gene: TRBD2
v_gene: TRBV18
j_gene: TRBJ2-2
CDR3nt: TGTGCCAGCTCCCGATTACCGGGGGGTCCAGTTGACACCGGGGAGCTGTTTTTT
CDR3aa: CASSRLPGGPVDTGELFF

abundance: -
d_gene: -
v_gene: TRBV6-6
j_gene: TRBJ1-6
CDR3nt: TGTGCCAGCAGTTACGACAGGTTTAATTCACCCCTCCACTTT
CDR3aa: CASSYDRFNSPLHF

abundance: once
d_gene: -
v_gene: TRBV7-9
j_gene: TRBJ2-2
CDR3nt: TGTGCCAGCAGGTCTACAGGGACGAACACCGGGGAGCTGTTTTTT
CDR3aa: CASRSTGTNTGELFF

abundance: few
d_gene: -
v_gene: TRBV18
j_gene: TRBJ1-1
CDR3nt: TGTGCCAGCTCACCAGGGTTGGACACTGAAGCTTTCTTT
CDR3aa: CASSPGLDTEAFF

abundance: -
d_gene: TRBD1
v_gene: TRBV6-1
j_gene: TRBJ2-7
CDR3nt: TGTGCCAGCAGGGGACAGGGGAGCTCCTACGAGCAGTACTTC
CDR3aa: CASRGQGSSYEQYF

abundance: -
d_gene: TRBD1
v_gene: TRBV19
j_gene: TRBJ2-7
CDR3nt: TGTGCCAGTTCACCCTACAGGGGTAGAGGCTACGAGCAGTACTTC
CDR3aa: CASSPYRGRGYEQYF

abundance: -
d_gene: TRBD1
v_gene: TRBV4-1
j_gene: TRBJ1-1
CDR3nt: TGCGCCAGCAGCCCCGGACAGGGGCCCACTGGGACTGAAGCTTTCTTT
CDR3aa: CASSPGQGPTGTEAFF

abundance: -
d_gene: -
v_gene: TRBV2
j_gene: TRBJ2-7
CDR3nt: TGTGCCAGCAGTGCATCAGGGAGCTACGAGCAGTACTTC
CDR3aa: CASSASGSYEQYF

abundance: -
d_gene: -
v_gene: TRBV27
j_gene: TRBJ1-5
CDR3nt: TGTGCCAGCAGCCTAGACGGATACAATCAGCCCCAGCATTTT
CDR3aa: CASSLDGYNQPQHF

abundance: once
d_gene: -
v_gene: TRBV10-3
j_gene: TRBJ1-5
CDR3nt: TGTGCCATCAGTGAGTCGAGGGACACGGGGCCCCAGCATTTT
CDR3aa: CAISESRDTGPQHF

abundance: -
d_gene: -
v_gene: TRBV5-3
j_gene: TRBJ1-6
CDR3nt: TGTGCCAGAAGCTTGGGCAGAACCTATAATTCACCCCTCCACTTT
CDR3aa: CARSLGRTYNSPLHF

abundance: once
d_gene: TRBD1
v_gene: TRBV30
j_gene: TRBJ2-7
CDR3nt: TGTGCCTGGAGTGTACCCGACAGGGGGAGGAACGAGCAGTACTTC
CDR3aa: CAWSVPDRGRNEQYF

abundance: -
d_gene: -
v_gene: TRBV2
j_gene: TRBJ1-2
CDR3nt: TGTGCCAGCAGGGGGGTGTCCTATGGCTACACCTTC
CDR3aa: CASRGVSYGYTF

abundance: -
d_gene: -
v_gene: TRBV27
j_gene: TRBJ2-2
CDR3nt: TGTGCCAGCAGTTTTAGTAGATCCGGGGAGCTGTTTTTT
CDR3aa: CASSFSRSGELFF

abundance: -
d_gene: -
v_gene: TRBV2
j_gene: TRBJ1-5
CDR3nt: TGTGCCAGCAGTCTGTATGCCGTTAGCAATCAGCCCCAGCATTTT
CDR3aa: CASSLYAVSNQPQHF

abundance: -
d_gene: TRBD2
v_gene: TRBV29-1
j_gene: TRBJ2-3
CDR3nt: TGCAGCGTCACCCGGGCGGGGGGGCTTCAAGATACGCAGTATTTT
CDR3aa: CSVTRAGGLQDTQYF

abundance: -
d_gene: -
v_gene: TRBV15
j_gene: TRBJ1-4
CDR3nt: TGTGCCACCAGCAGAGTTCTGGGGGCCTATGAAAAACTGTTTTTT
CDR3aa: CATSRVLGAYEKLFF

abundance: -
d_gene: -
v_gene: TRBV19
j_gene: TRBJ2-7
CDR3nt: TGTGCCAGTAGTATAGCTGGCGGAAACTACGAGCAGTACTTC
CDR3aa: CASSIAGGNYEQYF

abundance: once
d_gene: -
v_gene: TRBV14
j_gene: TRBJ2-7
CDR3nt: TGTGCCAGCAGCGGCCTCGGGAAGATGAACGAGCAGTACTTC
CDR3aa: CASSGLGKMNEQYF

abundance: -
d_gene: TRBD2
v_gene: TRBV28
j_gene: TRBJ2-5
CDR3nt: TGTGCCAGCACTCGCTTGGGAACTAGCGACTCGGAGACCCAGTACTTC
CDR3aa: CASTRLGTSDSETQYF

abundance: -
d_gene: -
v_gene: TRBV5-6
j_gene: TRBJ2-7
CDR3nt: TGTGCCAGCAGCCTTGGGGACCCATACGAGCAGTACTTC
CDR3aa: CASSLGDPYEQYF

abundance: -
d_gene: TRBD2
v_gene: TRBV19
j_gene: TRBJ2-7
CDR3nt: TGTGCCAGTAGTAGCTCCGGGACTAGCGGTTTTTCCTACGAGCAGTACTTC
CDR3aa: CASSSSGTSGFSYEQYF

abundance: once
d_gene: -
v_gene: TRBV27
j_gene: TRBJ1-3
CDR3nt: TGTGCCAGCAGTTTGGCGCCAGGGTCTGGAAACACCATATATTTT
CDR3aa: CASSLAPGSGNTIYF

abundance: -
d_gene: -
v_gene: TRBV2
j_gene: TRBJ1-1
CDR3nt: TGTGCCAGCACCCCGGAGGTGAACACTGAAGCTTTCTTT
CDR3aa: CASTPEVNTEAFF

abundance: -
d_gene: TRBD1
v_gene: TRBV5-1
j_gene: TRBJ2-3
CDR3nt: TGCGCCAGCAGCTCGGACAGGGCGACGCAGTATTTT
CDR3aa: CASSSDRATQYF

abundance: -
d_gene: TRBD1
v_gene: TRBV5-1
j_gene: TRBJ2-2
CDR3nt: TGCGCCAGCAGCTTGGACAGGGGGAAGGGTACCGGGGAGCTGTTTTTT
CDR3aa: CASSLDRGKGTGELFF

abundance: -
d_gene: -
v_gene: TRBV6-5
j_gene: TRBJ1-6
CDR3nt: TGTGCCAGCAGTTCCACGGGGTCACCCCTCCACTTT
CDR3aa: CASSSTGSPLHF

abundance: -
d_gene: -
v_gene: TRBV7-7
j_gene: TRBJ2-5
CDR3nt: TGTGCTAGCAGCTTAGGAACTAGAGGCCAAGAGACCCAGTACTTC
CDR3aa: CASSLGTRGQETQYF

abundance: -
d_gene: -
v_gene: TRBV28
j_gene: TRBJ2-7
CDR3nt: TGTGCCAGCAGTCGATGGACAGCCTACGAGCAGTACTTC
CDR3aa: CASSRWTAYEQYF